These 9 T cell receptor beta chains were all obtained from the same sample, sequenced in a study of shared clonotypes between healthy human individuals. TCRdb's copy holds only in-frame clones and misses some; the assay was immunoSEQ multiplex PCR. The sample comprises approximately 470,000 clones, almost 80% of which are singletons, and more than 10% rests with the top ten. The source material was PBMCs. The receptor set was obtained from a woman aged 40 to 50 in good health. Some clones in this sample may be carry-over from other donors' samples.

The J gene is TRBJ2-1, the V gene TRBV19; D gene ambiguous. The CDR3 contains 16 residues. Germline CDR1 and CDR2: LNHDA and SQIVND (reference sequence). V was trimmed by 0 bases and J by 1 base, leaving 10 bases between them. CDR3: CASSIEVAYSYNEQFF. The CDR3 DNA reads TGTGCCAGTAGTATAGAGGTAGCCTATTCCTACAATGAGCAGTTCTTC. Variable domain in full (rest from reference TRBV19 and TRBJ2-1): DGGITQSPKYLFRKEGQNVTLSCEQNLNHDAMYWYRQDPGQGLRLIYYSQIVNDFQKGDIAEGYSVSREKKESFPLTVTSAQKNPTAFYLCASSIEVAYSYNEQFFGPGTRLTVL.

V and J are TRBV5-1 and TRBJ1-1, with 7 bases identical to TRBD1. This CDR3 region has 14 residues. V gave up 9 bases and J gave up 0 bases; unmatched junction bases: 8. Looked up from germline, CDR1 is SGHRS and CDR2 is YFSETQ. The CDR3 loop is CATGSGTVNTEAFF. CDR3 bases: TGCGCCACTGGCTCCGGGACAGTGAACACTGAAGCTTTCTTT.

The J gene is TRBJ2-7, the V gene TRBV14; D unclear. This CDR3 is 15 amino acids long. CDR1 SGHDN and CDR2 FVKESK come from the germline V gene. Trimming removed 1 base at V and 5 bases at J, with 15 bases between. The CDR3: CASSQVGVGPHEQYF. CDR3 in DNA: TGTGCCAGCAGCCAAGTTGGAGTTGGACCCCACGAGCAGTACTTC.

The gene calls are TRBV18 and TRBJ2-3, with D uncertain. V lost 6 bases and J 6 bases, leaving 7 bases between the germline ends. Germline lookup yields CDR1 KGHSH and CDR2 LQKENI. This CDR3 spans 11 amino acids. Here the CDR3 DNA reads TGTGCCAGCTCTCTCAGCGATACGCAGTATTTT. Translated: CASSLSDTQYF.

The V and J genes are TRBV28 and TRBJ2-1; 11 nucleotides agree with TRBD2. There are 15 residues in the CDR3. J was trimmed by 8 bases and V by 3 bases; bases with no gene match: 6. Germline CDR1 and CDR2: MDHEN and SYDVKM. CDR3 DNA: TGTGCCAGCAGTTTCCATAGCGGGAGGGCGGATGAGCAGTTCTTC. Translating it yields CASSFHSGRADEQFF.

This chain uses TRBV7-3 with TRBJ1-5; D perhaps matches TRBD1 (6 bases). The CDR3 totals 16 residues. V was trimmed by 5 bases and J by 2 bases, leaving 16 bases between them. CDR1 is SGHTA, CDR2 FQGTGA, per germline. CDR3 nucleotides: TGTGCCAGCAGCCGGAGCAGGGGTTTGGGCAATCAGCCCCAGCATTTT. It translates to CASSRSRGLGNQPQHF.

As for this clone: The junction and the germline gene differ at one end; a read error may be behind it. V is TRBV28 and J is TRBJ1-1, with D unresolved. CDR1 MDHEN and CDR2 SYDVKM come from the germline V gene. The CDR3 extends over 11 amino acids. CDR3 nucleotide sequence: TGTGCCATCAGTGCGAACACTGAAGCTTTCTTT. It is translated as CAISANTEAFF.

As concerns this clone: A far larger clone differs by one base, so this is likely a read error. Other DNA sequences of this sample code for an identical CDR3. The chain uses TRBV30 and TRBJ2-4; tentatively, D is TRBD1 (5 bases). This CDR3 is built from 13 residues. Germline CDR1 and CDR2: GTSNPN and SVGIG (reference sequence). This chain's CDR3 is CAWSLAGPNIQYF. The CDR3 DNA sequence: TGTGCCTGGAGTCTGGCAGGGCCAAACATCCAGTACTTC.

The chain carries TRBV7-7 and TRBJ2-2; D possibly corresponds to TRBD2 (5 bases). The CDR3 runs to 13 residues. The V gene lost 1 base and the J gene lost 13 bases, with 13 bases spanning the gap. Per the germline V gene, CDR1 is SSHAT and CDR2 is FNYEAQ (reference sequence). CDR3 sequence (DNA): TGTGCCAGCAGCTTAGGAGGAGTAGAGGGGCTGTTTTTT. Translated: CASSLGGVEGLFF.